Sequencing of this T cell receptor (beta chain) was carried out in a study of radiotherapy plus CTLA-4 blockade in lung cancer. The study, taken as a whole, reports: In blood, after radiotherapy plus ipilimumab, tumor-derived TCR clones expanded.

The CDR3 runs to 12 residues. Per germline, CDR1 LGHNA and CDR2 YNFKEQ. Profiling relied on immunoSEQ multiplex PCR, and the TCRdb table lists in-frame clones only, not all of them. Here the sample spans tens of thousands of clones, 60% to 80% being singletons. Remarks on this clone: Its antigen is unidentified. One end of the junction fails to match germline, which may point to a read error.

Specimen: peripheral blood, collected from a patient treated with radiotherapy plus ipilimumab. The source is a human donor with non-small cell lung cancer whose response to radiotherapy plus ipilimumab could not be evaluated. This chain connects TRBV4-2 to TRBJ2-1, with 9 positions matching TRBD1. CDR3 DNA sequence: TGTGCCAGCAGCCAAAACAGGGGGCTCTTTGTCTTC. Protein sequence: CASSQNRGLFVF.